This TCR beta chain derives from a study of PD-1 blockade in classical Hodgkin lymphoma (dated by TCRdb to the early 2020s). With respect to the entire study: Nivolumab dosing was 3 mg/kg intravenously every 2 weeks, continuing until either disease progression or unacceptable toxicity. The study used TCR beta sequencing and CyTOF to define a peripheral blood immune signature of response to PD-1 blockade in classical Hodgkin lymphoma. On the study overall, not on this receptor specifically: By C4D1, a significant rise was seen in CD4+ TCR diversity but not in CD8+ TCR diversity (p=0.0027 vs p=0.16), and the rise was most apparent among complete responders (p=0.02). Only a single clinical trial cohort was studied, and what caused the repertoire differences, possibly disease activity or prior therapy, remained undefined. Baseline TCR diversity was reported as lower in newly diagnosed patients than in healthy donors, and lower still in relapsed/refractory patients. Lower diversity was seen in patients whose nivolumab began less than 1 year after ASCT, and these patients were left out of later analyses so that immune reconstitution would not confound the results. Among trial patients, those achieving complete response had baseline diversity similar to that of newly diagnosed patients, while diversity was significantly lower in partial responders and progressors.

Taken from the germline V gene, the CDR1 and CDR2 loops are MNHNS and SASEGT. The CDR3 has 12 amino acids, counting the end cysteine and phenylalanine. The only DNA kept is the CDR3, 36 bases in frame from the first base. V is reduced by 4 bases and J by 9 bases, leaving a spacing of 10 bases between them. As regards this clone: The antigen it recognizes is unknown. Per-base qualities were not stored, and no clone one base away is much larger.

The meaning of the sample's time point label: cycle 4 day 1 (C4D1), after five to seven weeks of nivolumab. All trial patients had relapsed after autologous stem cell transplantation, with cohorts A, B and C differing in prior brentuximab vedotin exposure. A total of 56 patients with relapsed/refractory classical Hodgkin lymphoma made up the trial cohort, and each patient's best overall response was complete response, partial response or progressive disease. In the multi-cohort phase II CheckMate 205 trial, trial patients received single-agent nivolumab. An independent review committee assessed best overall response by applying the 2007 International Working Group response criteria. Trial PBMCs were collected immediately before nivolumab initiation (C1D1) and during therapy at cycle 2 day 1 and cycle 4 day 1. Peripheral blood was collected in 8 mL Vacutainer Cell Preparation Tubes, from which PBMCs were isolated by centrifugation and then cryopreserved.

The Qiagen DNeasy kit was used to extract genomic DNA both from unsorted PBMCs and from the negatively selected CD4+ and CD8+ fractions. TCR beta CDR3 regions were subjected to amplification by immunoSEQ multiplex PCR with primers that anneal to V and J segments. Amplification bias was minimized using a synthetic immune receptor repertoire, and residual bias was removed computationally after sequencing. The study's own analysis went as follows. Repertoire diversity was quantified as the Shannon entropy index using custom Python scripts. Unsorted, CD4+ and CD8+ repertoires were analyzed separately, except for combined analyses in which CD4+ and CD8+ sequences were merged in silico. Clonal expansion was defined as at least a 2-fold frequency increase after treatment relative to C1D1, with a pseudocount of 0.5 for undetected baseline clones. Clones with 0 or 1 copy at C1D1 were defined as singleton clones, while clones with 2 or more copies were defined as non-singleton clones. Clones expanded in unsorted samples were assigned a CD4+, CD8+ or unknown annotation through matching of protein sequences in sorted samples from the same patient. Wilcoxon tests on paired samples were used to test changes in diversity from C1D1 to C4D1. The table was pulled from immuneACCESS by TCRdb, which kept in-frame rearrangements only. Such tables lose some clones; where checked, under half of the loss comes from unresolved V genes, and the rest has no known cause. V, J and clone size reflect that table, while D and trimming were determined from the DNA. Within this sample are 100,000 or so clones, with 93% of them counted one time only. Roughly 2% of the sample comes from the top ten.

This clonotype was sampled from a human donor with classical Hodgkin lymphoma. The specimen comprised peripheral blood mononuclear cells (PBMCs), sampled before the fourth cycle of nivolumab. The sequence is built from TRBV6-1 and TRBJ2-4; TRBD2 is perhaps the D gene, given 5 matching bases. The CDR3 here reads CASSADRGIQYF. The bases read TGTGCCAGCAGTGCCGACCGGGGCATTCAGTACTTC.